The 15 T cell receptor beta chains below all came from one sample that was sequenced in a study of T cell responses to AZD1222 COVID-19 vaccine. Clones were read by immunoSEQ multiplex PCR, and TCRdb kept only the in-frame ones, dropping some. Among roughly 97,000 clones, around nine tenths were seen once, and the ten largest hold roughly 3.3%. The sequences come from peripheral blood, collected 28 days after the second dose of the MenACWY control vaccine. Receptor source: an adult who received the MenACWY meningococcal vaccine as a control.

This clone has only a few counts. The rearrangement uses TRBV5-6 and TRBJ1-2, with 9 nucleotides matching TRBD1. The CDR3 has 17 residues. Per the germline V gene, CDR1 is SGHDT and CDR2 is YYEEEE. After removal of 1 base from V and 4 bases from J, the junction contained 11 bases not matched to a gene. CDR3: CASSLRQGVRTPYGYTF. For the CDR3, the DNA is TGTGCCAGCAGCTTGCGACAGGGGGTTCGCACCCCCTATGGCTACACCTTC. Full variable domain (outside the CDR3, taken from reference TRBV5-6 and TRBJ1-2): DAGVTQSPTHLIKTRGQQVTLRCSPKSGHDTVSWYQQALGQGPQFIFQYYEEEERQRGNFPDRFSGHQFPNYSSELNVNALLLGDSALYLCASSLRQGVRTPYGYTFGSGTRLTVV.

V and J are TRBV7-3 and TRBJ2-1, with 7 bases aligning to TRBD1. There are 15 residues in the CDR3. V trimming: 5 bases; J trimming: 1 base; junction bases outside the gene matches: 5. Germline V gene data show CDR1 as SGHTA and CDR2 as FQGTGA. CDR3 region: CASSPRGKSYNEQFF. CDR3 DNA: TGTGCCAGCAGCCCCAGGGGGAAATCCTACAATGAGCAGTTCTTC.

The chain employs TRBV27 and TRBJ2-6; D remains unclear. V dropped 6 bases and J dropped 10 bases, with 13 bases sitting between them. The CDR3 covers 13 residues. Germline V lookup: CDR1 MNHEY, CDR2 SMNVEV (reference sequence). This CDR3 reads CASRSRIRNVLTF. In nucleotides, the CDR3 is TGTGCCAGCAGGTCAAGGATTAGGAACGTCCTGACTTTC. Together with reference TRBV27 and TRBJ2-6, the CDR3 gives the full variable domain: EAQVTQNPRYLITVTGKKLTVTCSQNMNHEYMSWYRQDPGLGLRQIYYSMNVEVTDKGDVPEGYKVSRKEKRNFPLILESPSPNQTSLYFCASRSRIRNVLTFGAGSRLTVL.

This rearrangement joins TRBV5-5 to TRBJ1-1; D unresolved. V dropped 2 bases and J dropped 1 base, with 12 bases sitting between them. The CDR3 loop spans 15 amino acids. CDR1 and CDR2 from the germline V gene are SGHKS and YYEKEE (reference sequence). In DNA, the CDR3 is TGTGCCAGCAGCTTCAGCAGAGACTGGAACACTGAAGCTTTCTTT. Translated: CASSFSRDWNTEAFF.

The chain recombines TRBV7-2 with TRBJ1-1; D ambiguous. Germline values: CDR1 SGHTA, CDR2 FQGNSA. The CDR3 is 12 amino acids. V was clipped by 4 bases and J by 1 base, with 4 bases between them. The CDR3 loop is CASSWRNTEAFF. In DNA form, the CDR3 reads TGTGCCAGCAGCTGGCGGAACACTGAAGCTTTCTTT.

This clone was recorded only once. The rearrangement joins TRBV6-1 to TRBJ2-1; tentatively, D is TRBD1 (6 bases). In germline, CDR1 is MNHNS, CDR2 SASEGT. This CDR3 comprises 17 residues. Trimming took 2 bases from V and 1 from J, leaving 15 bases between them. The CDR3 protein is CASSERWGTSSYNEQFF. The CDR3, as DNA: TGTGCCAGCAGTGAACGTTGGGGGACAAGTTCCTACAATGAGCAGTTCTTC.

The chain's CDR3 is CASGRGGNQPQHF. Here the CDR3 DNA reads TGTGCCAGCGGCAGGGGTGGCAATCAGCCCCAGCATTTT. This chain joins TRBV7-2 and TRBJ1-5, with D tentatively TRBD1 (6 bases). The CDR3 is 13 amino acids. V gave up 8 bases and J gave up 2 bases, with 10 bases separating them. Germline V gives CDR1 SGHTA, CDR2 FQGNSA.

The chain couples TRBV19 to TRBJ1-5; TRBD1 aligns across 10 bases. V lost 0 bases to trimming and J lost 3 bases; unmatched junction nucleotides: 11. Germline V gene sequence: CDR1 LNHDA, CDR2 SQIVND (reference sequence). This CDR3 contains 19 residues. The CDR3 spells CASSIDRRTGGSANQPQHF. In DNA form, the CDR3 reads TGTGCCAGTAGTATAGATCGGAGGACAGGGGGATCCGCCAATCAGCCCCAGCATTTT.

This chain joins TRBV6-6 and TRBJ1-2; 9 bases agree with TRBD1. J gave up 4 bases and V 0 bases, and 6 bases lay outside the gene matches. This CDR3 is built from 16 residues. Germline assignment: CDR1 MNHNY and CDR2 SVGAGI (reference sequence). Written as DNA, the CDR3 is TGTGCCAGCAGTTACTCGGACAGGGGCCGGGCCTATGGCTACACCTTC. Encoded protein: CASSYSDRGRAYGYTF.

This clone occurred a few times. This chain connects TRBV5-1 to TRBJ1-2; 8 bases are shared with TRBD1. Per germline, CDR1 SGHRS and CDR2 YFSETQ. The J segment lost 3 bases and the V segment lost 5 bases, leaving 9 bases of the junction unmatched. This CDR3 region has 15 residues. The CDR3 DNA sequence: TGCGCCAGCAGTTACGACAGGGGAGGCTACTATGGCTACACCTTC. It specifies CASSYDRGGYYGYTF.

The chain recombines TRBV20-1 with TRBJ1-2, with 7 bases that match TRBD1. V trimming: 6 bases; J trimming: 7 bases; junction bases outside the gene matches: 5. The CDR3 is 11 residues long. Germline V gene data show CDR1 as DFQATT and CDR2 as SNEGSKA (reference sequence). CDR3 sequence reads: CSAQTGFGYTF. In nucleotides, the CDR3 is TGCAGTGCCCAGACAGGGTTTGGCTACACCTTC.

This rearrangement joins TRBV5-1 to TRBJ1-1; D possibly corresponds to TRBD1 (5 bases). The germline V and J ends were trimmed by 1 base and 8 bases, with 27 bases remaining between them. The CDR3 loop spans 18 amino acids. Germline V lookup: CDR1 SGHRS, CDR2 YFSETQ. The CDR3: CASSLRGWGSDTSSEAFF. The CDR3 region has the DNA TGCGCCAGCAGCTTGCGCGGGTGGGGGTCGGACACGTCCTCGGAAGCTTTCTTT.

The chain employs TRBV18 and TRBJ1-6; D is possibly TRBD1 (5 bases). The CDR3 runs to 15 residues. Per germline, CDR1 KGHSH and CDR2 LQKENI. Trimming took off 5 bases at V and 4 bases at J, with 12 bases between the two ends. CDR3 sequence: CASSSDRPYNSPLHF. CDR3 bases: TGTGCCAGCTCATCCGACAGACCTTATAATTCACCCCTCCACTTT.

A few counts support this clone. The gene calls are TRBV3-1 (or the pseudogene TRBV3-2) and TRBJ2-5; TRBD1 agrees at 9 bases. The V segment lost 4 bases and the J segment 8 bases; nucleotides outside the gene matches: 8. The CDR3 covers 14 residues. Germline-derived CDR1 and CDR2 are LGHDT and YNNKEL (reference sequence). Here the CDR3 reads CASSPRDREATQYF. The CDR3 region has the DNA TGTGCCAGCAGCCCGAGGGACAGGGAGGCTACCCAGTACTTC.

V gene TRBV19 combines with J gene TRBJ2-7; 7 nucleotides line up with TRBD2. The junction had 8 bases not matched to a gene; V was cut back by 6 bases and J by 0 bases. The germline CDR1 and CDR2 sequences are LNHDA and SQIVND (reference sequence). This CDR3 is built from 15 residues. The CDR3 nucleotides are TGTGCCAGTAGCCCGGACGGGAGGAGCTCCTACGAGCAGTACTTC. The encoded protein is CASSPDGRSSYEQYF. The full variable domain, its missing parts supplied by reference TRBV19 and TRBJ2-7, is DGGITQSPKYLFRKEGQNVTLSCEQNLNHDAMYWYRQDPGQGLRLIYYSQIVNDFQKGDIAEGYSVSREKKESFPLTVTSAQKNPTAFYLCASSPDGRSSYEQYFGPGTRLTVT.